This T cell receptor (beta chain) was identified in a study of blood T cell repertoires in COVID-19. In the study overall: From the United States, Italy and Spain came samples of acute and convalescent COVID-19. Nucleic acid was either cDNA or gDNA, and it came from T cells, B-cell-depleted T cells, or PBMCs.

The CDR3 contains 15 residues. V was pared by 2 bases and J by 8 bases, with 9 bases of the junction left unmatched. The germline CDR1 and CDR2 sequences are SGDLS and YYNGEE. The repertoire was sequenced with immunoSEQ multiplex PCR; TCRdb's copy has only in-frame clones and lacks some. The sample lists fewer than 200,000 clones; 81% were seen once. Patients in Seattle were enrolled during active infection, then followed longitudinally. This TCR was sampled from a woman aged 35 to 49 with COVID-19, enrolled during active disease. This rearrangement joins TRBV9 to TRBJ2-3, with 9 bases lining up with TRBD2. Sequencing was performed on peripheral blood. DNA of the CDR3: TGTGCCAGCAGCGTTAGCGGGAGTCCTGCAGGTACGCAGTATTTT. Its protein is CASSVSGSPAGTQYF.